The present TCR beta chain was sequenced within a study of technical replicates of blood from a handful of donors. Germline lookup yields CDR1 LNHDA and CDR2 SQIVND (reference sequence). The CDR3 extends over 15 amino acids. V lost 5 bases and J lost 7, with 18 bases in between. Clones were sequenced by immunoSEQ multiplex PCR, and TCRdb holds only the in-frame ones, with some missing. Of about 84,000 clones detected, 97% appear once; the ten largest clones hold around 0.18%. The sample holds one count of this clone. The V gene is TRBV19, the J gene TRBJ1-5; D gene unclear. Sequencing input: T cells isolated from PBMCs. This clonotype was sampled from a human donor in good health. The CDR3 region is CASSPAGSQTQPQHF. In DNA, the CDR3 is TGTGCCAGTAGTCCGGCAGGAAGCCAGACACAGCCCCAGCATTTT.